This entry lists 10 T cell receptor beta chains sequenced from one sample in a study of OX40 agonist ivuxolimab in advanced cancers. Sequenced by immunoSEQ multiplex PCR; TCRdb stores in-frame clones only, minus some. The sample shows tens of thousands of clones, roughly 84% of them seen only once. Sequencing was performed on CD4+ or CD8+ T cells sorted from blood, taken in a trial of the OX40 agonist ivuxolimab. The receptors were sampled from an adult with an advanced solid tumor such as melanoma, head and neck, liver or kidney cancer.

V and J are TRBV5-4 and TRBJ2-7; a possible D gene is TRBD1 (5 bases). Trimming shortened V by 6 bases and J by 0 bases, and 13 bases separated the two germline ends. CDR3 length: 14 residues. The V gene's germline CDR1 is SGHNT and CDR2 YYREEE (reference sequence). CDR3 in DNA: TGTGCCAGCATCCCTGGACAAAGCTCCTACGAGCAGTACTTC. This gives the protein CASIPGQSSYEQYF.

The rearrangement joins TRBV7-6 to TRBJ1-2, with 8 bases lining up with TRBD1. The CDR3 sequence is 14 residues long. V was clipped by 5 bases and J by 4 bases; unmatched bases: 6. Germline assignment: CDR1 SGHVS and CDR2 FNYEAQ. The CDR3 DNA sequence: TGTGCCAGCAGCCTACAGGGGGACGGCTATGGCTACACCTTC. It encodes CASSLQGDGYGYTF.

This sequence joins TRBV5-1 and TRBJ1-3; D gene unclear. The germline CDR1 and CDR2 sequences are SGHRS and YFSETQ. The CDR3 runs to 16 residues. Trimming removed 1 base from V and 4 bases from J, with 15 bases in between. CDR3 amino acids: CASSLSTGIGGNTIYF. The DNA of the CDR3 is TGCGCCAGCAGCTTGAGTACGGGGATAGGAGGAAACACCATATATTTT.

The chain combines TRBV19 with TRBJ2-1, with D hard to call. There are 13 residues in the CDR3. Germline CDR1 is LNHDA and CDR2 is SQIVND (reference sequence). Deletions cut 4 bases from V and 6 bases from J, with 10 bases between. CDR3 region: CASSSWFRNEQFF. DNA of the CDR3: TGTGCCAGTAGTAGTTGGTTTCGCAATGAGCAGTTCTTC.

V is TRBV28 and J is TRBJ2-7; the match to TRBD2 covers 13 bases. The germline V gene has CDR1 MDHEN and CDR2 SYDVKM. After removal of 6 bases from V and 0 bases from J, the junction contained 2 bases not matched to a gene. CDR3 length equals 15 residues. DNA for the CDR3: TGTGCCAGCAGCCGGACTAGCGGGAGCTCCTACGAGCAGTACTTC. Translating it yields CASSRTSGSSYEQYF.

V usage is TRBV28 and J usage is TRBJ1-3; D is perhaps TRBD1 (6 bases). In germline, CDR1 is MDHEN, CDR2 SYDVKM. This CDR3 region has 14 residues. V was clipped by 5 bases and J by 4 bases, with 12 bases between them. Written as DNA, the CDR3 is TGTGCCAGCAGTCGAGGGGGAGCGGGAAACACCATATATTTT. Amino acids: CASSRGGAGNTIYF.

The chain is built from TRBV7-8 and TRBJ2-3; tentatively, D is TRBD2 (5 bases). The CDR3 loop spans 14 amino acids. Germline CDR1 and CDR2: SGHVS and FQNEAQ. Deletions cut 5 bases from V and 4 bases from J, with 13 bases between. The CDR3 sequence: CASSPSRTADTQYF. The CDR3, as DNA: TGTGCCAGCAGCCCATCACGGACTGCAGATACGCAGTATTTT.

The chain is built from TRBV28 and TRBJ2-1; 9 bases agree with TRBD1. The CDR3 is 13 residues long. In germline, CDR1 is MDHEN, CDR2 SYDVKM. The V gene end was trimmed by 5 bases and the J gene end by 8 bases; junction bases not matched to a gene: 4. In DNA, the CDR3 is TGTGCCAGCAGTACGGACAGGGGCTATGAGCAGTTCTTC. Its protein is CASSTDRGYEQFF.

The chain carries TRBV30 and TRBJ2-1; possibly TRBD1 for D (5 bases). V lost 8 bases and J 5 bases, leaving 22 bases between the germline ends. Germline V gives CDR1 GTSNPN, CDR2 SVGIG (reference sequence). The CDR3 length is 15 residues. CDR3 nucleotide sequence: TGTGCCCGTGCAAGGGGAAACCAATTTGACAATGAGCAGTTCTTC. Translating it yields CARARGNQFDNEQFF. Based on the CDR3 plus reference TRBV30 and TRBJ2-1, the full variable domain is SQTIHQWPATLVQPVGSPLSLECTVEGTSNPNLYWYRQAAGRGLQLLFYSVGIGQISSEVPQNLSASRPQDRQFILSSKKLLLSDSGFYLCARARGNQFDNEQFFGPGTRLTVL.

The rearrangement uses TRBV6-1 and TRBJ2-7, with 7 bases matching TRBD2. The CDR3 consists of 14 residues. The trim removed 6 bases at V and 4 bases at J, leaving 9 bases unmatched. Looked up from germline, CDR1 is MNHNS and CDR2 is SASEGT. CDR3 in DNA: TGTGCCAGCAGCGCCACGGGAGGAACATACGAGCAGTACTTC. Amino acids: CASSATGGTYEQYF.